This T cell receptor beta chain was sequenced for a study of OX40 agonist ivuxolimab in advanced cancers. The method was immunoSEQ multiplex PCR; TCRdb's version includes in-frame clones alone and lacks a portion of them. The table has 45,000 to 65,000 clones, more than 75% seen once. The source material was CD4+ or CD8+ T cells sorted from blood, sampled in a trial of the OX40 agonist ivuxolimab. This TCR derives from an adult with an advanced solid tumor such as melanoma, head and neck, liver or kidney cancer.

In nucleotides, the CDR3 is TGTGCCAGCGGGAATAACTATGGCTACACCTTC. Amino acid sequence: CASGNNYGYTF. The chain is built from TRBV21-1 and TRBJ1-2. TRBV21-1 corresponds to a pseudogene. This CDR3 has 11 amino acids.